This TCR beta chain appears in the sequencing data of a study of cytomegalovirus exposure and HLA in healthy donors. Study-wide results and limits: It was reported that TCR beta sequences correctly inferred the HLA-A and HLA-B alleles for most subjects. A missense DCLRE1C variant was associated with V- and J-gene trimming of TCR beta chains in a later analysis, and an independent cohort replicated the association.

It was with 60 Vbeta and 13 Jbeta primers that the PCR ran. Some clones are missing from TCRdb's copy, which holds only in-frame ones; the method was immunoSEQ multiplex PCR. This sample has more than 85,000 clones, with under 90% found just once. For this clone: The antigen remains undetermined.

The germline V and J ends were trimmed by 2 bases and 2 bases, with 11 bases remaining between them. The CDR3 is 15 amino acids. Per germline, CDR1 MDHEN and CDR2 SYDVKM. This TCR was sampled from a woman younger than 45 in good health and CMV-seronegative. What was sequenced was PBMCs. V is TRBV28 and J is TRBJ2-3; no clear D gene. The CDR3 loop is CASSLSVTHTDTQYF. The DNA for the CDR3 is TGTGCCAGCAGTTTAAGCGTTACGCACACAGATACGCAGTATTTT. Based on the CDR3 plus reference TRBV28 and TRBJ2-3, the full variable domain is DVKVTQSSRYLVKRTGEKVFLECVQDMDHENMFWYRQDPGLGLRLIYFSYDVKMKEKGDIPEGYSVSREKKERFSLILESASTNQTSMYLCASSLSVTHTDTQYFGPGTRLTVL.